This T cell receptor beta chain derives from a study of type 1 regulatory T cells. Study at large: This in vitro CD4 product, T-allo10, is enriched for Tr1 cells and alloantigen-specific.

The CDR3 is 14 residues long. Germline V gene lookup returns CDR1 MNHNS and CDR2 SASEGT. The V gene end was trimmed by 5 bases and the J gene end by 0 bases; junction bases not matched to a gene: 4. TCRdb passed the reads through MiXCR, listing each CDR3 protein once. The sample yields 15,000 to 20,000 distinct CDR3 sequences, 10% seen once. This clonotype was recorded a few times. The chain couples TRBV6-1 to TRBJ2-7; TRBD1 matches 7 bases. The material sequenced was CD4+ T cells, either the whole sample or a sorted fraction (not recorded which). This TCR was sampled from a human donor in good health. Here the CDR3 DNA reads TGTGCCAGCAGTCCGGGACAGATCTCCTACGAGCAGTACTTC. Residues: CASSPGQISYEQYF.